The clone carrying this TCR beta chain came up once. The record originates from a study of shared clonotypes between healthy human individuals. Repertoires were generated with immunoSEQ multiplex PCR, while TCRdb's copy carries only in-frame clones and drops some. The sample holds roughly 2.2 million clones, roughly 92% seen once. The CDR3 consists of 15 residues. The germline CDR1 and CDR2 sequences are LGHNA and YSLEER. The junction had 5 bases not matched to a gene; V was cut back by 0 bases and J by 6 bases. Specimen: naive CD4+ T cells from PBMCs. Subset defined: CD45RA+ positively selected. The receptor was derived from a man between 18 and 29 years old in good health. Some clones in this sample may be carry-over from other donors' samples. The chain joins TRBV4-3 to TRBJ1-5; 7 nucleotides agree with TRBD1. CDR3 sequence reads: CASSQEGTEGQPQHF. The CDR3 DNA is TGCGCCAGCAGCCAAGAGGGGACAGAGGGTCAGCCCCAGCATTTT.